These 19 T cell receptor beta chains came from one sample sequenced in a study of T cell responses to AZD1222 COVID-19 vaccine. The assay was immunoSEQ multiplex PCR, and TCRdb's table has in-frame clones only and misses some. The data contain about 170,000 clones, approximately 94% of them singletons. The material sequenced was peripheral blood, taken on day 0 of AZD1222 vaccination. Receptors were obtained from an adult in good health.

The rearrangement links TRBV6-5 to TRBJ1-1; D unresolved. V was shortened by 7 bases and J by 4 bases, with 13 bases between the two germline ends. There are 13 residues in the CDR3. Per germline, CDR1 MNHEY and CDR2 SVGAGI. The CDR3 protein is CASIAGYGTEAFF. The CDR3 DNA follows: TGTGCCAGCATCGCGGGGTATGGCACTGAAGCTTTCTTT.

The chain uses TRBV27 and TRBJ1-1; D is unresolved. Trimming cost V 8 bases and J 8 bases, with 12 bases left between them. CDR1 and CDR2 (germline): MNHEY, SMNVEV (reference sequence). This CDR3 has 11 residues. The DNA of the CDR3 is TGTGCCAGCCGTGGGCTTGGGGAAGCTTTCTTT. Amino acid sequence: CASRGLGEAFF.

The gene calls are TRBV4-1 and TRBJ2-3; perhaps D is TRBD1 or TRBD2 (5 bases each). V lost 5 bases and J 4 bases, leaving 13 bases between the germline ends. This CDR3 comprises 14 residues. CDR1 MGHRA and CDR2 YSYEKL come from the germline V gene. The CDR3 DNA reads TGCGCCAGCAGCAAACTAGGGGAGTCAGATACGCAGTATTTT. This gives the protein CASSKLGESDTQYF.

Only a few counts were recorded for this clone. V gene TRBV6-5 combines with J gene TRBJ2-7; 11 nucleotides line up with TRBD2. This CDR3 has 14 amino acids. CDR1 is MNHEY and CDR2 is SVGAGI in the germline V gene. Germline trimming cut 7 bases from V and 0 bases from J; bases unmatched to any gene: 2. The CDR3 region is CASTGTSGSYEQYF. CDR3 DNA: TGTGCCAGCACCGGGACTAGCGGCTCCTACGAGCAGTACTTC.

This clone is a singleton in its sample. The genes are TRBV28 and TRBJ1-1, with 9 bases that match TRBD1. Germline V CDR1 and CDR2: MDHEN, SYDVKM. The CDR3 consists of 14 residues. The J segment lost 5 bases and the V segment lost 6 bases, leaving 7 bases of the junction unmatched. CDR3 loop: CASSQRQGVTEAFF. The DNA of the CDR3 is TGTGCCAGCAGCCAGAGACAGGGGGTGACTGAAGCTTTCTTT.

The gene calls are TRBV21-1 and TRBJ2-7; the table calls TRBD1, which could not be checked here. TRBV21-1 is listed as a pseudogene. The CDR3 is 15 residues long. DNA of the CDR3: TGTGCCAGCAGCCCGCGGACAGGGGAACGCTACGAGCAGTACTTC. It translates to CASSPRTGERYEQYF.

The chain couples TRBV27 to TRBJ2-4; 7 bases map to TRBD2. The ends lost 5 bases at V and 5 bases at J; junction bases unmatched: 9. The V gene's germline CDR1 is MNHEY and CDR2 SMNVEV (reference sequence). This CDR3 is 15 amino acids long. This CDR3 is CASSRPGRRQNIQYF. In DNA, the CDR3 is TGTGCCAGCAGTCGGCCCGGGAGGCGGCAAAACATTCAGTACTTC.

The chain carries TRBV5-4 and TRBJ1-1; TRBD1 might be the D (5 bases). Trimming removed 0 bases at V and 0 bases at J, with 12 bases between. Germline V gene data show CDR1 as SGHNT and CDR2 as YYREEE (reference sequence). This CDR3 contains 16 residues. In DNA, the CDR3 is TGTGCCAGCAGCTTGGAGGCAGGGCAAATGAACACTGAAGCTTTCTTT. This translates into CASSLEAGQMNTEAFF.

The CDR3 DNA sequence: TGTGCCAGCAGTTACCAGCGGATGCCCTACGAGCAGTACTTC. Its protein product is CASSYQRMPYEQYF. The chain recombines TRBV6-5 with TRBJ2-7, with a weak D call TRBD2 (5 bases). V lost 2 bases to trimming and J lost 2 bases, with 10 bases between them. Germline V gives CDR1 MNHEY, CDR2 SVGAGI. CDR3 length: 14 residues.

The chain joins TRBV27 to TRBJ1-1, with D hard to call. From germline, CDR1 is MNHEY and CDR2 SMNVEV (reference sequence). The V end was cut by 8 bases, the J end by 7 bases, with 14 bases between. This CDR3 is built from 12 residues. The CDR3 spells CASLKTKGEAFF. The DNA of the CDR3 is TGTGCCAGCCTAAAGACAAAAGGTGAAGCTTTCTTT.

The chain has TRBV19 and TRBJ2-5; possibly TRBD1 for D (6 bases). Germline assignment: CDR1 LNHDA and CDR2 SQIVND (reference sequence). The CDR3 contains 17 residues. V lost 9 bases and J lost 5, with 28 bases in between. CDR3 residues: CASPSRGISGRWETQYF. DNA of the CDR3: TGTGCCAGCCCTTCTAGGGGGATTTCGGGGAGATGGGAGACCCAGTACTTC.

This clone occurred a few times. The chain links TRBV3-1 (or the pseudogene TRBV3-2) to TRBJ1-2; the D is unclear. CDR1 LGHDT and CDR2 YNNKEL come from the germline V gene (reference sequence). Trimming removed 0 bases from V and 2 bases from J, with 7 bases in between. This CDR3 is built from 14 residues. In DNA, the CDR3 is TGTGCCAGCAGCCAAGACAGGCCGAACTATGGCTACACCTTC. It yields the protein CASSQDRPNYGYTF.

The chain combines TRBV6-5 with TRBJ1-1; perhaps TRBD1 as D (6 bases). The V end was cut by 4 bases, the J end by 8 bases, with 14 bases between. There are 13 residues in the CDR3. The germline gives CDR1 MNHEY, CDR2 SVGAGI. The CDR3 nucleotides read TGTGCCAGCAGTTCCGGGACACCTGGGGAAGCTTTCTTT. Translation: CASSSGTPGEAFF.

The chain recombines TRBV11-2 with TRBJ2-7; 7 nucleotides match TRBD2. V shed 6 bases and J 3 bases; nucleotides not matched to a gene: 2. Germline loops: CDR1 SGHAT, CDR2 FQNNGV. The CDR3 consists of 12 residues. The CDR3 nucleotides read TGTGCCAGCAGTTCTAGCGGCTACGAGCAGTACTTC. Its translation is CASSSSGYEQYF. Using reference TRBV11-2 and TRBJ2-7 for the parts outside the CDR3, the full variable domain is EAGVAQSPRYKIIEKRQSVAFWCNPISGHATLYWYQQILGQGPKLLIQFQNNGVVDDSQLPKDRFSAERLKGVDSTLKIQPAKLEDSAVYLCASSSSGYEQYFGPGTRLTVT.

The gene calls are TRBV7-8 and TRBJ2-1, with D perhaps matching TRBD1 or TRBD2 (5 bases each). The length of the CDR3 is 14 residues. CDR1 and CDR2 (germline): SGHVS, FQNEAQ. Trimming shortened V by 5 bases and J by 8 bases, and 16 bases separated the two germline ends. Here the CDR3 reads CASSLDGTLDEQFF. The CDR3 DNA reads TGTGCCAGCAGCCTCGACGGGACGTTGGATGAGCAGTTCTTC.

As DNA, the CDR3 is TGTGCCAGCATCCAAGACAGAGTCAACACTGAAGCTTTCTTT. It is translated as CASIQDRVNTEAFF. The rearrangement links TRBV28 to TRBJ1-1; TRBD1 might be the D (5 bases). The CDR3 totals 14 residues. Germline CDR1 MDHEN, CDR2 SYDVKM. V was shortened by 7 bases and J by 2 bases, with 14 bases between the two germline ends.

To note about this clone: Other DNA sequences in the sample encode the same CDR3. The CDR3 sequence: CASSLVGNEQFF. The CDR3 coding sequence is TGTGCCAGCAGCTTAGTGGGAAATGAGCAGTTCTTC. The J gene is TRBJ2-1, the V gene TRBV7-9; no clear D. The length of the CDR3 is 12 residues. Trimming pared 1 base from V and 7 bases from J, leaving 5 bases between. In germline, CDR1 is SEHNR, CDR2 FQNEAQ (reference sequence).

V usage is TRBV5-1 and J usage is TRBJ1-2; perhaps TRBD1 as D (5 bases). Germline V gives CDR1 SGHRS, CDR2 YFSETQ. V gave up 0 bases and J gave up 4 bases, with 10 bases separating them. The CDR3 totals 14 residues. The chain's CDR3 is CASSLGDSSYGYTF. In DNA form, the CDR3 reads TGCGCCAGCAGCTTGGGCGACAGTTCCTATGGCTACACCTTC.

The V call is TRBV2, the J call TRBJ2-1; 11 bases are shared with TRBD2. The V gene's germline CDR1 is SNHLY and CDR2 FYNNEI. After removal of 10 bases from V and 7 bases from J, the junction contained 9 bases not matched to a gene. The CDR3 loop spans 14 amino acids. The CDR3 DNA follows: TGTGCCACGGGGGGGACTAGCGGCAATAATGAGCAGTTCTTC. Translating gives CATGGTSGNNEQFF.